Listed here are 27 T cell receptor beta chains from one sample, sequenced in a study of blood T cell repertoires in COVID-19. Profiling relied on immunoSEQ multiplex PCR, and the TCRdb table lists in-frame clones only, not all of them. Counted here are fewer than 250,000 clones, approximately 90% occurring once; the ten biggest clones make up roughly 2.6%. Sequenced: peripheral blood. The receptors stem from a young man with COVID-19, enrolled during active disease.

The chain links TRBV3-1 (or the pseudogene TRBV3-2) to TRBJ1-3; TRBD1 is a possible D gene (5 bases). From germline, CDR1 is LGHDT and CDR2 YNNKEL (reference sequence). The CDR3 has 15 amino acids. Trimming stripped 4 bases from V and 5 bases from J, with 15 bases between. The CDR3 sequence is CASSPRQGVRNTIYF. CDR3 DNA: TGTGCCAGCAGCCCCCGGCAGGGTGTTAGAAACACCATATATTTT.

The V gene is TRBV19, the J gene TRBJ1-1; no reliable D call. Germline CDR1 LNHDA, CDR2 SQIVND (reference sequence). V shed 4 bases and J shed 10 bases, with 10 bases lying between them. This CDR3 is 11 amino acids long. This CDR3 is CASSKELVAFF. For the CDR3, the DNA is TGTGCCAGTAGTAAAGAGCTAGTAGCTTTCTTT.

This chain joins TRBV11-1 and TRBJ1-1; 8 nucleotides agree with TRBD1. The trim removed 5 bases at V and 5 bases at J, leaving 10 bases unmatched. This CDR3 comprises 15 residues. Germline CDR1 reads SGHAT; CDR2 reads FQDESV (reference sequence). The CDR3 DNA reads TGTGCCAGCAGCCCGGGTCAGGGGGCGCTTACTGAAGCTTTCTTT. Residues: CASSPGQGALTEAFF.

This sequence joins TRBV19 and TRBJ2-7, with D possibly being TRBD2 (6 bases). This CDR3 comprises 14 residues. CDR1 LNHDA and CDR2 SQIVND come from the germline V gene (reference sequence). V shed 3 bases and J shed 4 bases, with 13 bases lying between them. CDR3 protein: CASSMAGRQYEQYF. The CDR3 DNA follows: TGTGCCAGTAGTATGGCGGGACGCCAGTACGAGCAGTACTTC.

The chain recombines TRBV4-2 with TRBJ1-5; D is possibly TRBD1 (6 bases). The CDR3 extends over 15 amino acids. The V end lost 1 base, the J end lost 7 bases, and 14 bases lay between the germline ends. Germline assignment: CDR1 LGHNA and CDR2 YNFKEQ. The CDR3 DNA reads TGTGCCAGCAGCCAAGGGGGCGGGGGCATGCAGCCCCAGCATTTT. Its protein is CASSQGGGGMQPQHF.

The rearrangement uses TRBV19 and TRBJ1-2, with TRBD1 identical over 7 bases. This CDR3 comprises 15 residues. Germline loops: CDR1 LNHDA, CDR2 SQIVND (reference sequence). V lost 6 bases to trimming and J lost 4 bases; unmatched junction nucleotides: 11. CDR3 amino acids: CASSPFADRIYGYTF. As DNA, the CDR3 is TGTGCCAGTAGCCCCTTTGCGGACAGGATCTATGGCTACACCTTC.

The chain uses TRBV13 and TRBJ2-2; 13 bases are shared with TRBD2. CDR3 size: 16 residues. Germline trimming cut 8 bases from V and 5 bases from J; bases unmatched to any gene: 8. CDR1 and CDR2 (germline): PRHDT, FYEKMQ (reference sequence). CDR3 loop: CASDRMGLAGTGELFF. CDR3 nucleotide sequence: TGTGCCAGCGATCGAATGGGACTAGCGGGGACCGGGGAGCTGTTTTTT.

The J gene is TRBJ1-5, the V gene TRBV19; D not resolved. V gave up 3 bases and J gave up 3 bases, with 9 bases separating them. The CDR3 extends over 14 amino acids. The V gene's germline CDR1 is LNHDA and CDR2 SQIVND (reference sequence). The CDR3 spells CASSISRFNQPQHF. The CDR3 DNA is TGTGCCAGTAGTATTTCTAGATTCAATCAGCCCCAGCATTTT.

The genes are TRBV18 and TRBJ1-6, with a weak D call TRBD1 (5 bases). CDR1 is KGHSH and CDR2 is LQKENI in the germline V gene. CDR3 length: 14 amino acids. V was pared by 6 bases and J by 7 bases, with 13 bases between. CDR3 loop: CASSSTGTNSPLHF. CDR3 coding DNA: TGTGCCAGCTCGTCCACAGGTACCAATTCACCCCTCCACTTT. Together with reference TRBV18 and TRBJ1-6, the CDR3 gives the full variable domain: NAGVMQNPRHLVRRRGQEARLRCSPMKGHSHVYWYRQLPEEGLKFMVYLQKENIIDESGMPKERFSAEFPKEGPSILRIQQVVRGDSAAYFCASSSTGTNSPLHFGNGTRLTVT.

The CDR3 loop is CASSIGGAGGEPQHF. CDR3 nucleotides: TGTGCCAGTAGTATAGGAGGGGCAGGGGGTGAGCCCCAGCATTTT. This chain uses TRBV19 with TRBJ1-5; TRBD1 aligns across 7 bases. V dropped 1 base and J dropped 8; count of bases not matched to a gene: 8. Germline V gene data show CDR1 as LNHDA and CDR2 as SQIVND (reference sequence). This CDR3 has 15 amino acids.

The chain's CDR3 is CAIRTGTGVYNEQFF. The CDR3 DNA is TGTGCCATCAGGACCGGGACAGGGGTTTACAATGAGCAGTTCTTC. V usage is TRBV10-3 and J usage is TRBJ2-1; 10 nucleotides line up with TRBD1. J lost 4 bases, V lost 6 bases, and 6 bases had no gene match. Germline V gene sequence: CDR1 ENHRY, CDR2 SYGVKD. This CDR3 has 15 amino acids.

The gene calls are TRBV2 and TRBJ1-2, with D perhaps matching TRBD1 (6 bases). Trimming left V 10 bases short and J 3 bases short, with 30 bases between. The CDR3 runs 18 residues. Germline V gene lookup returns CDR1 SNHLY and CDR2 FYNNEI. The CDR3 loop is CANSGYEGVGPGYYGYTF. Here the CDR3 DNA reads TGTGCCAACTCTGGGTATGAGGGGGTCGGGCCAGGCTACTATGGCTACACCTTC.

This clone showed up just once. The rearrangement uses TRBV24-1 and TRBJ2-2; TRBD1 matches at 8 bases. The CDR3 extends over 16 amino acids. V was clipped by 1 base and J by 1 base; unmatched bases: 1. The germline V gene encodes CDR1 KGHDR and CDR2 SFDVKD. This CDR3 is CATSDFGTGNTGELFF. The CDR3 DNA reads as TGTGCCACCAGTGATTTCGGGACAGGGAACACCGGGGAGCTGTTTTTT.

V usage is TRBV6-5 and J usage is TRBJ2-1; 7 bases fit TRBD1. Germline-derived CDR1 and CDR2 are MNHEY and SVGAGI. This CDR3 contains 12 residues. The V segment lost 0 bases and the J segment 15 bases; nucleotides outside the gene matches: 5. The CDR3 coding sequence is TGTGCCAGCAGTTACTCGGGACAGCGTTGGTTCTTC. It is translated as CASSYSGQRWFF.

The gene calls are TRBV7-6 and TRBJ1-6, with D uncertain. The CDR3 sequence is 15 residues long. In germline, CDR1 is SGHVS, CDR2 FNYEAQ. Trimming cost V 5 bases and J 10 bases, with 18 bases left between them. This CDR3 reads CASSPEAGYWSPLHF. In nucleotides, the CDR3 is TGTGCCAGCAGCCCAGAAGCGGGGTATTGGTCACCCCTCCACTTT.

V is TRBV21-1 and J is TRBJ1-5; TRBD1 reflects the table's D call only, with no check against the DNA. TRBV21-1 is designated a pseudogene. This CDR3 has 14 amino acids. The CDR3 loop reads CASSKAGGVQPQHF. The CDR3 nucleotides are TGTGCCAGCAGCAAAGCAGGGGGCGTTCAGCCCCAGCATTTT.

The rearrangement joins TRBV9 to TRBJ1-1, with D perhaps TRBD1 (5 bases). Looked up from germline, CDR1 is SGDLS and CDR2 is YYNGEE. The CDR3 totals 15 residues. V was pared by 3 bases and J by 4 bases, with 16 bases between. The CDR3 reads CASSGGGFAFTEAFF. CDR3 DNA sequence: TGTGCCAGCAGCGGCGGGGGTTTTGCCTTCACTGAAGCTTTCTTT.

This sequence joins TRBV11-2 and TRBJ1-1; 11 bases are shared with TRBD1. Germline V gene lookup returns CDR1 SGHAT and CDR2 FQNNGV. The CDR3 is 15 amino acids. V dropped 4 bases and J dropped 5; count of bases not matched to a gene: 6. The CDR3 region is CASSSSGTGGTEAFF. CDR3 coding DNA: TGTGCCAGCAGCTCCTCCGGGACAGGGGGTACTGAAGCTTTCTTT.

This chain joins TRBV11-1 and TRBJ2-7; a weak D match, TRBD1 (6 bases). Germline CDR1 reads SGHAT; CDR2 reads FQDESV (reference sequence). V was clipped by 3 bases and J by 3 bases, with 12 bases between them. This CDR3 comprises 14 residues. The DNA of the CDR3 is TGTGCCAGCAGCTTTGTCCGGACAGACTACGAGCAGTACTTC. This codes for CASSFVRTDYEQYF.

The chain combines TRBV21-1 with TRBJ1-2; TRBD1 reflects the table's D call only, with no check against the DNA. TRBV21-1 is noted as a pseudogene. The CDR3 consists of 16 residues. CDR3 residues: CASSRPIGTGIYGYTF. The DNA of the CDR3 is TGTGCCAGCAGCCGCCCTATCGGGACAGGGATCTATGGCTACACCTTC.

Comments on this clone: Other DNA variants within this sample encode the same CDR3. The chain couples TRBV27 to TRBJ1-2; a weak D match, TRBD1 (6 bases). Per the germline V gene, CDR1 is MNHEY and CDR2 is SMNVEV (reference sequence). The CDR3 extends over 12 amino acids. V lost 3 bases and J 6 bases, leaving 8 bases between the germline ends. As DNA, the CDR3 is TGTGCCAGCAGTTTGAGGGGGAATGGCTACACCTTC. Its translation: CASSLRGNGYTF.

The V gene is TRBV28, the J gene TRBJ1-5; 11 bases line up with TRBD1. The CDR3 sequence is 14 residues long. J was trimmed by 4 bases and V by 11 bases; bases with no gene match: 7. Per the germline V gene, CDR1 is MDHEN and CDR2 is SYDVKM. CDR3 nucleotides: TGTGCCCTCAGGGGACAGGGGGGAAATCAGCCCCAGCATTTT. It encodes CALRGQGGNQPQHF.

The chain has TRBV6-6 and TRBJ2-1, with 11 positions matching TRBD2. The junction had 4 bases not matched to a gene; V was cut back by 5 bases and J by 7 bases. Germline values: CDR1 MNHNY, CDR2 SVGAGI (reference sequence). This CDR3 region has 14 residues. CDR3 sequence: CASSPSGRRNEQFF. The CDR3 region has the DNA TGTGCCAGCAGTCCTAGCGGGAGGCGTAATGAGCAGTTCTTC.

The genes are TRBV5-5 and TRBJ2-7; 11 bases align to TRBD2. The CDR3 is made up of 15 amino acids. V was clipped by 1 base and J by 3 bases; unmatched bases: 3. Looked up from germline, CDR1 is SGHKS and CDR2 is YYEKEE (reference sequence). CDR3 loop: CASSLRLAGNYEQYF. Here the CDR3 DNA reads TGTGCCAGCAGCTTGCGACTAGCGGGGAACTACGAGCAGTACTTC.

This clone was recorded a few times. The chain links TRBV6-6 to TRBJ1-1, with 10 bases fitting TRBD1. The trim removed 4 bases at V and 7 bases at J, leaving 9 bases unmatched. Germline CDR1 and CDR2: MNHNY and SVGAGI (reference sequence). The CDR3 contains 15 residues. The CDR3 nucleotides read TGTGCCAGCAGTTCCCCGACAGGGGGCCTTGTTGAAGCTTTCTTT. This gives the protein CASSSPTGGLVEAFF.

Written as DNA, the CDR3 is TGTGCCAGCAGCCGGGACAGCCCTAACTATGGCTACACCTTC. It encodes CASSRDSPNYGYTF. The chain joins TRBV2 to TRBJ1-2, with 7 bases matching TRBD1. V was pared by 6 bases and J by 0 bases, with 4 bases of the junction left unmatched. Germline V CDR1 and CDR2: SNHLY, FYNNEI. CDR3 size: 14 residues.

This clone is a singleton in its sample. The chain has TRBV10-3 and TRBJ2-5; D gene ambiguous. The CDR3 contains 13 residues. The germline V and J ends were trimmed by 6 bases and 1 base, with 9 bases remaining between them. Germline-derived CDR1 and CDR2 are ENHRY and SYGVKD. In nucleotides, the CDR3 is TGTGCCATCAGCGCGGTAAGCCAAGAGACCCAGTACTTC. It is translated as CAISAVSQETQYF.